This TCR beta chain originates from a study of neoadjuvant anti-PD-1 for oral cavity cancer. Study-wide context: Around day 43, patients without progression received a fourth nivolumab dose before surgery.

Cohort: HPV-negative, locally advanced oral cavity squamous cell carcinoma patients. Blood libraries mostly used 400 to 500 ng genomic DNA, six replicates each. Profiling relied on immunoSEQ multiplex PCR, and the TCRdb table lists in-frame clones only, not all of them. The sample carries around 18,000 clones, roughly 78% recorded once. Note on this clone: Its antigen remains unidentified.

V was clipped by 1 base and J by 5 bases, with 14 bases between them. The CDR3 extends over 15 amino acids. Germline V CDR1 and CDR2: MNHNY, SVGAGI (reference sequence). Study-wide results and caveats: Pretreatment Treg/Th17 ratio correlated inversely with post-treatment tumor clonality.

This chain joins TRBV6-6 and TRBJ2-5, with D possibly matching TRBD2 (6 bases). Sequenced here: PBMCs, sampled before nivolumab (anti-PD-1) treatment. The source is a person aged 40-85 years with oral cavity squamous cell carcinoma. The CDR3: CASSYLRGGGETQYF. DNA of the CDR3: TGTGCCAGCAGTTACTTGAGGGGCGGAGGGGAGACCCAGTACTTC.